The 14 T cell receptor beta chains below all came from one sample that was sequenced in a study of response to subunit inactivated influenza vaccine. TCRdb reprocessed the RT-PCR reads via MiXCR and lists one record per CDR3 protein. The data contain 700,000 to 800,000 distinct CDR3 sequences, around 18% of them seen just once; the ten biggest clones take up roughly 11%. The source was PBMCs from blood, collected around 5 days after vaccination. The source is a man aged 45 to 65 who received an inactivated influenza vaccine.

This clonotype appeared many times. The chain has TRBV14 and TRBJ2-3; D call uncertain. This CDR3 region has 11 residues. CDR1 and CDR2 (germline): SGHDN, FVKESK. The V and J ends lost 1 base and 7 bases respectively, with 3 bases between them. The CDR3: CASSQVYTQYF. The CDR3 DNA reads TGTGCCAGCAGCCAAGTTTATACGCAGTATTTT.

This clonotype was observed a handful of times. The chain recombines TRBV6-1 with TRBJ1-5; D not resolved. The CDR3 covers 14 residues. CDR1 MNHNS and CDR2 SASEGT come from the germline V gene. V lost 7 bases, J lost 0 bases, and 10 bases lay in between. The CDR3 reads CASNGDNSNQPQHF. In nucleotides, the CDR3 is TGTGCCAGCAATGGTGATAATAGCAATCAGCCCCAGCATTTT.

CDR3 sequence reads: CSARTAGPAPNEQFF. CDR3 bases: TGCAGTGCTAGAACCGCGGGTCCAGCCCCCAATGAGCAGTTCTTC. This chain connects TRBV20-1 to TRBJ2-1, with D possibly matching TRBD2 (5 bases). Trimming left V 2 bases short and J 6 bases short, with 17 bases between. The CDR3 covers 15 residues. Germline lookup yields CDR1 DFQATT and CDR2 SNEGSKA (reference sequence).

This clonotype appeared a few times. V gene TRBV7-9 combines with J gene TRBJ1-4; no firm D call. V was cut by 1 base and J by 4 bases, with 13 bases left in between. The CDR3 is 16 residues long. The germline CDR1 and CDR2 sequences are SEHNR and FQNEAQ (reference sequence). CDR3 region: CASSLVGERLNEKLFF. CDR3 DNA: TGTGCCAGCAGCTTAGTTGGGGAGCGGCTTAATGAAAAACTGTTTTTT.

This clonotype has more than one count but fewer than ten. V and J are TRBV29-1 and TRBJ2-1; D is uncertain. Germline CDR1 and CDR2: SQVTM and ANQGSEA. The germline V and J ends were trimmed by 0 bases and 5 bases, with 17 bases remaining between them. The CDR3 consists of 16 residues. The CDR3 coding sequence is TGCAGCGTTGAAGATAGAAGGGTGAATGGCGACAATGAGCAGTTCTTC. Protein product: CSVEDRRVNGDNEQFF.

The V gene is TRBV3-1, the J gene TRBJ2-2, with TRBD1 matching 7 bases. Trimming cost V 4 bases and J 3 bases; bases outside gene matches: 8. The germline gives CDR1 LGHDT, CDR2 YNNKEL (reference sequence). The CDR3 covers 16 residues. The CDR3 is CASSLPTGLHTGELFF. The CDR3 DNA is TGTGCCAGCAGCCTGCCGACAGGGTTGCACACCGGGGAGCTGTTTTTT.

There are a few counts of this clonotype. The rearrangement links TRBV20-1 to TRBJ1-1; D ambiguous. This CDR3 spans 13 amino acids. The germline V gene has CDR1 DFQATT and CDR2 SNEGSKA (reference sequence). Trimming stripped 1 base from V and 3 bases from J, with 9 bases between. The CDR3 DNA reads as TGCAGTGCTAGAGTTGCCTGGGACACTGAAGCTTTCTTT. It encodes CSARVAWDTEAFF.

This clonotype was seen at least ten times. The junction differs from germline at one of its ends, possibly a read error. The chain links TRBV7-7 to TRBJ2-3; no clear D gene. The CDR3 spans 14 residues. Germline CDR1 and CDR2: SSHAT and FNYEAQ (reference sequence). In DNA, the CDR3 is TGTGCTAGCAGCTTAGGTGTGAACGCAGATACGCAGTATTTT. Residues: CASSLGVNADTQYF.

This chain uses TRBV20-1 with TRBJ2-1; maybe TRBD2 (5 bases). V dropped 4 bases and J dropped 7 bases, with 20 bases sitting between them. In germline, CDR1 is DFQATT, CDR2 SNEGSKA (reference sequence). This CDR3 is 15 amino acids long. CDR3 sequence reads: CSATPRTSAGNEQFF. DNA for the CDR3: TGCAGTGCTACGCCCCGGACTTCCGCCGGGAATGAGCAGTTCTTC.

V gene TRBV27 combines with J gene TRBJ2-7; TRBD2 matches 10 bases. CDR1 is MNHEY and CDR2 is SMNVEV in the germline V gene (reference sequence). The CDR3 has 13 residues. V shed 6 bases, J shed 6 bases, and the junction held 5 bases outside the gene matches. The CDR3 loop is CASRRAGGSEQYF. The CDR3 bases are TGTGCCAGCAGGAGAGCGGGGGGGTCCGAGCAGTACTTC.

V gene TRBV7-9 combines with J gene TRBJ2-2; D remains unclear. The CDR3 extends over 13 amino acids. Germline V CDR1 and CDR2: SEHNR, FQNEAQ (reference sequence). V lost 6 bases, J lost 5 bases, and 10 bases lay in between. The CDR3 nucleotides read TGTGCCAGCAGTACTCATCAAACCGGGGAGCTGTTTTTT. Translating gives CASSTHQTGELFF.

In this sample, this clonotype turned up a few times. The CDR3 region is CASSRLSGAAYEQYF. Written as DNA, the CDR3 is TGTGCCAGCAGCCGGCTCAGCGGGGCCGCCTACGAGCAGTACTTC. The chain couples TRBV7-2 to TRBJ2-7, with 7 bases lining up with TRBD2. The CDR3 has 15 residues. The germline gives CDR1 SGHTA, CDR2 FQGNSA. Trimming cost V 5 bases and J 2 bases; bases outside gene matches: 9.

The CDR3 region is CASSLPDRGYEQYF. The CDR3 region has the DNA TGTGCCAGCAGCTTGCCGGACAGAGGCTACGAGCAGTACTTC. The chain employs TRBV11-2 and TRBJ2-7, with D perhaps TRBD1 (6 bases). The CDR3 has 14 residues. V gave up 3 bases and J gave up 3 bases, with 12 bases separating them. Germline V lookup: CDR1 SGHAT, CDR2 FQNNGV. Supplemented by reference TRBV11-2 and TRBJ2-7, the full variable domain reads EAGVAQSPRYKIIEKRQSVAFWCNPISGHATLYWYQQILGQGPKLLIQFQNNGVVDDSQLPKDRFSAERLKGVDSTLKIQPAKLEDSAVYLCASSLPDRGYEQYFGPGTRLTVT.

The sample holds a few counts of this clonotype. The genes are TRBV28 and TRBJ1-6; 7 bases fit TRBD1. Trimming removed 4 bases from V and 4 bases from J; junction bases left unmatched: 4. CDR1 and CDR2 (germline): MDHEN, SYDVKM. The CDR3 is made up of 15 amino acids. CDR3 region: CASSSPTGYNSPLHF. CDR3 coding DNA: TGTGCCAGCAGTTCTCCGACAGGGTATAATTCACCCCTCCACTTT.